A single sample gave rise to the 9 T cell receptor beta chains below, sequenced in a study of PD-1 blockade in classical Hodgkin lymphoma. All patients experienced relapse after autologous stem cell transplantation, and brentuximab vedotin exposure was variable. Some clones are missing from TCRdb's copy, which holds only in-frame ones; the method was immunoSEQ multiplex PCR. In the table there are about 84,000 clones, around nine tenths of which are singletons. Material: peripheral blood mononuclear cells (PBMCs), obtained at baseline. The receptors originated from a human donor with classical Hodgkin lymphoma.

CDR3 loop: CASSQRGTAGTEAFF. CDR3 sequence (DNA): TGCGCCAGCAGCCAAAGAGGGACAGCTGGGACTGAAGCTTTCTTT. The chain uses TRBV4-3 and TRBJ1-1, with 7 bases fitting TRBD1. The V and J ends lost 2 bases and 5 bases, in that order; junction bases with no gene match: 8. The CDR3 covers 15 residues. Germline-derived CDR1 and CDR2 are LGHNA and YSLEER.

The J gene is TRBJ2-7, the V gene TRBV5-5; 7 bases are a match to TRBD2. This CDR3 comprises 16 residues. Germline V gene sequence: CDR1 SGHKS, CDR2 YYEKEE (reference sequence). Losses at the gene ends were 2 bases for V and 0 bases for J; bases not matched to a gene: 8. CDR3 in DNA: TGTGCCAGCAGCTTCGGCGAAAGCGGGACCTCCTACGAGCAGTACTTC. Its protein product is CASSFGESGTSYEQYF. Drawing the rest from reference TRBV5-5 and TRBJ2-7, the complete variable domain is DAGVTQSPTHLIKTRGQQVTLRCSPISGHKSVSWYQQVLGQGPQFIFQYYEKEERGRGNFPDRFSARQFPNYSSELNVNALLLGDSALYLCASSFGESGTSYEQYFGPGTRLTVT.

Only one count was recorded for this clone. The chain joins TRBV6-1 to TRBJ1-1; 8 nucleotides line up with TRBD1. The germline CDR1 and CDR2 sequences are MNHNS and SASEGT. With V trimmed by 8 bases and J by 4 bases, 6 bases remained unmatched. CDR3 length: 13 residues. This CDR3 is CASQGDRSTEAFF. In DNA form, the CDR3 reads TGTGCCAGCCAGGGGGACAGGTCCACTGAAGCTTTCTTT.

The chain links TRBV2 to TRBJ2-7; TRBD1 agrees at 8 bases. The CDR3 runs to 15 residues. V shed 5 bases, J shed 0 bases, and the junction held 6 bases outside the gene matches. Germline lookup yields CDR1 SNHLY and CDR2 FYNNEI. Written as DNA, the CDR3 is TGTGCCAGCAGTCCAGGACAGGGCACCTCCTACGAGCAGTACTTC. Its protein product is CASSPGQGTSYEQYF.

The chain uses TRBV18 and TRBJ2-3; D perhaps matches TRBD1 (6 bases). CDR3 length: 13 residues. V gave up 4 bases and J gave up 5 bases, with 10 bases separating them. The germline V gene has CDR1 KGHSH and CDR2 LQKENI. CDR3 protein: CASSRGHQDTQYF. The CDR3 DNA is TGTGCCAGCTCACGGGGACACCAAGATACGCAGTATTTT.

The rearrangement links TRBV14 to TRBJ1-2, with D possibly TRBD1 on 6 matching bases. The CDR3 contains 15 residues. Looked up from germline, CDR1 is SGHDN and CDR2 is FVKESK. The V gene lost 0 bases and the J gene lost 5 bases, with 13 bases spanning the gap. The CDR3 nucleotides are TGTGCCAGCAGCCAAGATCGGCCAGGGGAATATGGCTACACCTTC. Residues: CASSQDRPGEYGYTF.

About this clone itself: This same CDR3 is encoded by further DNA sequences in the sample. This chain joins TRBV29-1 and TRBJ1-1; a weak D match, TRBD1 (6 bases). Germline loops: CDR1 SQVTM, CDR2 ANQGSEA. This CDR3 has 13 amino acids. V shed 4 bases and J shed 0 bases, with 9 bases lying between them. CDR3 loop: CSVVGGMNTEAFF. CDR3 bases: TGCAGCGTTGTTGGGGGCATGAACACTGAAGCTTTCTTT.

The sample holds a few counts of this clone. The chain uses TRBV10-3 and TRBJ2-1, with 12 bases fitting TRBD2. V gave up 5 bases and J gave up 7 bases; unmatched junction bases: 6. Germline CDR1 ENHRY, CDR2 SYGVKD. The CDR3 runs 15 residues. CDR3 region: CAISLTSGSVNEQFF. The CDR3 DNA reads TGTGCCATCAGTCTGACTAGCGGGAGCGTAAATGAGCAGTTCTTC.

This clone was counted a single time. V usage is TRBV27 and J usage is TRBJ2-1; D might be TRBD2 (6 bases). The V end lost 10 bases, the J end lost 5 bases, and 21 bases lay between the germline ends. The CDR3 spans 15 residues. Per the germline V gene, CDR1 is MNHEY and CDR2 is SMNVEV (reference sequence). In DNA, the CDR3 is TGTGCCACCCGGGGAACTAGCCGATTCAACAATGAGCAGTTCTTC. This gives the protein CATRGTSRFNNEQFF.